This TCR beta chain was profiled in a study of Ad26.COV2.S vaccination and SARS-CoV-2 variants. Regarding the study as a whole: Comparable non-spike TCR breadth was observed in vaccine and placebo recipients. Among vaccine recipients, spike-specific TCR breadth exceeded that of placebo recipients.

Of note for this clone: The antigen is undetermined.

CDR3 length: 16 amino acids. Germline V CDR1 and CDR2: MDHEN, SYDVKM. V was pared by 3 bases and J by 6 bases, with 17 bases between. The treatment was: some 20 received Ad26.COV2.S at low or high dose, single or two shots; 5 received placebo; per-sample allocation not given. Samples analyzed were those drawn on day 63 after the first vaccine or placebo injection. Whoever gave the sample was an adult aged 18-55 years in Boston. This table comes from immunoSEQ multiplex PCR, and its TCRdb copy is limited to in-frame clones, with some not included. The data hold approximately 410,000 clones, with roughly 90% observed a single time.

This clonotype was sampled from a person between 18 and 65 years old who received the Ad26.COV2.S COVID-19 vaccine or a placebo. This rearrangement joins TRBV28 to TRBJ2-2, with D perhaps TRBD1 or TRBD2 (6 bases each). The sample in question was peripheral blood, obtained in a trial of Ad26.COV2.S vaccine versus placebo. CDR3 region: CASSFGRTVRAGELFF. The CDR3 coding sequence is TGTGCCAGCAGTTTTGGGAGGACAGTTCGAGCCGGGGAGCTGTTTTTT. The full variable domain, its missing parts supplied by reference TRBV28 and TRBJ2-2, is DVKVTQSSRYLVKRTGEKVFLECVQDMDHENMFWYRQDPGLGLRLIYFSYDVKMKEKGDIPEGYSVSREKKERFSLILESASTNQTSMYLCASSFGRTVRAGELFFGEGSRLTVL.